What follows are 4 T cell receptor beta chains derived from one specimen sequenced in a study of T cells in Graves' hyperthyroidism and ophthalmopathy. Authors of the study amplified TCR beta CDR3 regions from RNA transcripts. HTBI primers were used for first-round RT-PCR of the TCR CDR3. TCRdb reanalysed the multiplex PCR reads using MiXCR and keeps one entry per CDR3 protein. Among some 50,000 distinct CDR3 sequences listed, 48% were seen once. Sequences were obtained from blood. All receptors derive from a woman aged 45 to 65 with Graves' ophthalmopathy.

This clonotype is medium-sized within its sample. The rearrangement links TRBV7-9 to TRBJ2-7; TRBD1 is a possible D gene (5 bases). The CDR3 length is 14 residues. V was clipped by 1 base and J by 6 bases, with 13 bases between them. CDR1 and CDR2 (germline): SEHNR, FQNEAQ (reference sequence). The CDR3 DNA sequence: TGTGCCAGCAGCTTAGTACAGGCCGGAAGCGAGCAGTACTTC. It is translated as CASSLVQAGSEQYF. The variable domain in full, with the rest retrieved from reference TRBV7-9 and TRBJ2-7, is DTGVSQNPRHKITKRGQNVTFRCDPISEHNRLYWYRQTLGQGPEFLTYFQNEAQLEKSRLLSDRFSAERPKGSFSTLEIQRTEQGDSAMYLCASSLVQAGSEQYFGPGTRLTVT.

This clonotype was counted many times. The V call is TRBV6-6, the J call TRBJ2-5; 15 bases match TRBD2. The junction had 4 bases not matched to a gene; V was cut back by 2 bases and J by 0 bases. The CDR3 loop spans 18 amino acids. Germline V gene data show CDR1 as MNHNY and CDR2 as SVGAGI (reference sequence). CDR3 sequence (DNA): TGTGCCAGCAGTTACGGGACTAGCGGGGGGCTGTACCAAGAGACCCAGTACTTC. Translation gives CASSYGTSGGLYQETQYF.

This clonotype was picked up many times. The CDR3 nucleotides read TGTGCCAGCAGTATTTACAGGGATACCTACGAGCAGTACTTC. As protein: CASSIYRDTYEQYF. The chain recombines TRBV2 with TRBJ2-7; possible D gene TRBD1, 6 bases. The CDR3 length is 14 residues. The V end lost 5 bases, the J end lost 2 bases, and 13 bases lay between the germline ends. Germline assignment: CDR1 SNHLY and CDR2 FYNNEI.

The chain joins TRBV7-3 to TRBJ1-2, with D tentatively TRBD1 (5 bases). CDR3 length equals 15 residues. CDR1 is SGHTA and CDR2 is FQGTGA in the germline V gene. V was shortened by 0 bases and J by 3 bases, with 11 bases between the two germline ends. The CDR3 here is CASSLTGRADYGYTF. The DNA for the CDR3 is TGTGCCAGCAGCTTAACGGGCAGGGCGGACTATGGCTACACCTTC.